These 15 T cell receptor beta chains were sequenced from one sample in a study of identical twins. A single record per CDR3 protein comes from TCRdb applying MiXCR to the 5' RACE reads. The sample has around 570,000 distinct CDR3 sequences, 9.5% to 10% seen once. This sample was also put to use in a study of yellow fever vaccine responses in identical twins.

Sequencing was done on a sample of PBMCs. Every receptor here comes from a woman aged 18-30 years in good health.

This clonotype was seen a handful of times. V and J are TRBV7-9 and TRBJ1-1; 9 nucleotides match TRBD1. With 1 base clipped from V and 6 bases from J, the junction kept 9 bases outside the gene matches. The CDR3 length is 16 residues. CDR1 and CDR2 from the germline V gene are SEHNR and FQNEAQ (reference sequence). CDR3 loop: CASSLDTGQGPPEAFF. DNA of the CDR3: TGTGCCAGCAGCTTAGATACGGGACAGGGACCTCCTGAAGCTTTCTTT. The full variable domain, its missing parts supplied by reference TRBV7-9 and TRBJ1-1, is DTGVSQNPRHKITKRGQNVTFRCDPISEHNRLYWYRQTLGQGPEFLTYFQNEAQLEKSRLLSDRFSAERPKGSFSTLEIQRTEQGDSAMYLCASSLDTGQGPPEAFFGQGTRLTVV.

This clonotype has ten or more counts. The gene calls are TRBV20-1 and TRBJ2-3, with D uncertain. Per the germline V gene, CDR1 is DFQATT and CDR2 is SNEGSKA (reference sequence). Between the trimmed V and J ends, which lost 5 bases and 3 bases, there was a span of 6 bases. This CDR3 comprises 11 residues. CDR3: CSALITDTQYF. CDR3 DNA: TGCAGTGCTCTTATAACAGATACGCAGTATTTT.

This chain uses TRBV7-2 with TRBJ2-1, with D uncertain. The germline gives CDR1 SGHTA, CDR2 FQGNSA. The CDR3 consists of 12 residues. With 5 bases removed from V and 10 bases from J, the gap between germline ends came to 12 bases. The CDR3 nucleotides are TGTGCCAGCAGCCCACCTCATTGGGAGCAGTTCTTC. Its protein is CASSPPHWEQFF.

The chain recombines TRBV14 with TRBJ2-1, with 7 bases fitting TRBD1. Germline CDR1 is SGHDN and CDR2 is FVKESK. This CDR3 has 15 residues. V was clipped by 5 bases and J by 6 bases; unmatched bases: 10. CDR3 sequence: CASSRRQGVGNEQFF. DNA of the CDR3: TGTGCCAGCAGCAGGCGGCAGGGGGTAGGCAATGAGCAGTTCTTC.

The rearrangement links TRBV7-3 to TRBJ1-1; no clear D. The germline V and J ends were trimmed by 0 bases and 6 bases, with 14 bases remaining between them. CDR1 is SGHTA and CDR2 is FQGTGA in the germline V gene. This CDR3 has 15 residues. CDR3 amino acids: CASSLTSGLLAEAFF. The CDR3 coding sequence is TGTGCCAGCAGCTTAACTTCAGGTTTACTGGCTGAAGCTTTCTTT.

The chain couples TRBV21-1 to TRBJ2-7; the table's TRBD1 call for D was not verified on the DNA. TRBV21-1 is an annotated pseudogene. The CDR3 is 14 residues long. The CDR3 nucleotides read TGTGCCAGCAGCAAACCCGCAGGGAGAACCCCCGAGTACTTC. Its translation is CASSKPAGRTPEYF.

The J gene is TRBJ2-7, the V gene TRBV5-1; the match to TRBD1 covers 9 bases. CDR3 size: 15 residues. The germline V gene encodes CDR1 SGHRS and CDR2 YFSETQ. Germline trimming cut 3 bases from V and 9 bases from J; bases unmatched to any gene: 13. The CDR3 is CASSSGPGTGIGQYF. CDR3 DNA sequence: TGCGCCAGCAGCTCCGGTCCCGGGACAGGGATCGGGCAGTACTTC.

This clonotype appeared many times. The chain employs TRBV4-3 and TRBJ2-7; 8 bases agree with TRBD2. From germline, CDR1 is LGHNA and CDR2 YSLEER. The CDR3 sequence is 14 residues long. V was clipped by 2 bases and J by 0 bases; unmatched bases: 0. The CDR3 sequence is CASSQSGSSYEQYF. CDR3 coding DNA: TGCGCCAGCAGCCAAAGCGGGAGCTCCTACGAGCAGTACTTC.

This clonotype was observed a handful of times. This chain links TRBV6-2 or TRBV6-3 with TRBJ2-7; D not resolved. The CDR3 contains 12 residues. The V gene's germline CDR1 is MNHEY and CDR2 SVGEGT. V gave up 3 bases and J gave up 7 bases, with 10 bases separating them. Here the CDR3 reads CASSYYPREQYF. The CDR3 coding sequence is TGTGCCAGCAGTTATTACCCGAGGGAGCAGTACTTC.

The sample holds a few counts of this clonotype. Germline and junction disagree at one end, which may indicate a read error. J is TRBJ1-4 and V is TRBV7-9, with D tentatively TRBD1 (6 bases). CDR3 size: 15 residues. In germline, CDR1 is SEHNR, CDR2 FQNEAQ (reference sequence). The DNA for the CDR3 is TGTACCAGCAGCTCCGGGGGGGCCCCGGATGGAAAACTGTTTTTT. This codes for CTSSSGGAPDGKLFF.

Ten or more counts support this clonotype. The V call is TRBV11-2, the J call TRBJ2-1; 8 nucleotides agree with TRBD2. The V segment lost 2 bases and the J segment 6 bases; nucleotides outside the gene matches: 6. Germline V gene data show CDR1 as SGHAT and CDR2 as FQNNGV. This CDR3 is 15 amino acids long. The CDR3 DNA sequence: TGTGCCAGCAGCTTATTGAACGGGGGGGCCAATGAGCAGTTCTTC. Encoded protein: CASSLLNGGANEQFF.

This clonotype turned up a few times. V gene TRBV12-3 or TRBV12-4 combines with J gene TRBJ2-1; 7 bases line up with TRBD2. CDR3 length: 15 amino acids. V shed 3 bases and J 8 bases; nucleotides not matched to a gene: 10. The CDR3 sequence is CASSFGLEGWDEQFF. The CDR3 nucleotides read TGTGCCAGCAGTTTTGGACTAGAGGGTTGGGATGAGCAGTTCTTC.

As to this clonotype: Possible read error: a much larger clone is one base away. Here the CDR3 DNA reads TGTGCCAGCAGCACCTCCAGGACAGGGAGACAGCCCCAGCATTTT. It is translated as CASSTSRTGRQPQHF. The gene calls are TRBV5-5 and TRBJ1-5; 8 nucleotides line up with TRBD1. CDR1 is SGHKS, CDR2 YYEKEE, per germline (reference sequence). V shed 4 bases, J shed 7 bases, and the junction held 10 bases outside the gene matches. The CDR3 consists of 15 residues.

This clonotype was counted a few times. The V gene is TRBV6-1, the J gene TRBJ2-1; D call uncertain. The CDR3 sequence is 15 residues long. V lost 7 bases to trimming and J lost 0 bases, with 13 bases between them. Germline CDR1 MNHNS, CDR2 SASEGT. The CDR3 protein is CASIDRADSYNEQFF. The CDR3 nucleotides read TGTGCCAGCATAGACCGGGCAGACTCCTACAATGAGCAGTTCTTC.

The chain carries TRBV5-1 and TRBJ2-2, with 7 bases matching TRBD2. Germline assignment: CDR1 SGHRS and CDR2 YFSETQ. J was trimmed by 7 bases and V by 4 bases; bases with no gene match: 10. The CDR3 spans 15 residues. The CDR3 is CASSLTSQSGGELFF. CDR3 nucleotides: TGCGCCAGCAGCCTGACTAGCCAATCTGGCGGGGAGCTGTTTTTT.